This TCR beta chain stems from a study of blood T cell repertoires in COVID-19. Whole-study context: There were acute and convalescent COVID-19 samples, and they came from the United States, Italy and Spain.

Looked up from germline, CDR1 is ENHRY and CDR2 is SYGVKD. J was trimmed by 5 bases and V by 4 bases; bases with no gene match: 10. The CDR3 extends over 16 amino acids. The table came from immunoSEQ multiplex PCR; TCRdb's copy has only in-frame clones and leaves some out. The sample records 200,000 to 300,000 clones, approximately 90% being singletons. This receptor was identified in a man aged 55 to 70 who had recovered from COVID-19. V usage is TRBV10-3 and J usage is TRBJ2-3, with TRBD2 matching over 9 bases. Sequenced: peripheral blood. The CDR3 protein is CAISVRVAGAGDTQYF. The CDR3 DNA reads TGTGCCATCAGTGTTAGAGTAGCGGGGGCTGGAGATACGCAGTATTTT.